The rows below give T cell receptor beta chains drawn from one sample of a study of T cell responses to AZD1222 COVID-19 vaccine. The repertoire was sequenced with immunoSEQ multiplex PCR; TCRdb's copy has only in-frame clones and lacks some. The table has around 150,000 clones, 92% seen once. The input for sequencing was peripheral blood, taken 28 days after the second AZD1222 dose. The source of these receptors is an adult who received the AZD1222 COVID-19 vaccine. Each CDR3 is given with its conserved first and last residue. The order of the fields is V gene, J gene, D gene, clone size, CDR3 DNA, CDR3 protein. A D gene is named only where the DNA matches it firmly. Where a row states a size, it is once, few, many or the class of an expanded clone; other rows omit it.

V: TRBV9; J: TRBJ1-3; D: .; size: .; DNA: TGTGCCAGCAGCGCGAGGGCTTTTGGAAACACCATATATTTT; CDR3: CASSARAFGNTIYF
V: TRBV30; J: TRBJ1-1; D: .; size: .; DNA: TGTGCCTGGCTTGTCTCAGGGGAATCGATGAACACTGAAGCTTTCTTT; CDR3: CAWLVSGESMNTEAFF
V: TRBV3-1/TRBV3-2; J: TRBJ1-2; D: TRBD1; size: .; DNA: TGTGCCAGCAGCCAACCACTCCGGGACAGGGGGGTCGGAGGCTACACCTTC; CDR3: CASSQPLRDRGVGGYTF
V: TRBV19; J: TRBJ1-5; D: .; size: .; DNA: TGTGCCAGTACCCCGGATGTGGCCGGTCAGCCCCAGCATTTT; CDR3: CASTPDVAGQPQHF
V: TRBV2; J: TRBJ2-1; D: TRBD2; size: .; DNA: TGTGCCAGCAAGGATGGGACTAGCGGACCCAACCAGTTCTTC; CDR3: CASKDGTSGPNQFF
V: TRBV28; J: TRBJ1-5; D: .; size: .; DNA: TGTGCCAGCAGTTTAGCAAGGGGAGAACAGCCCCAGCATTTT; CDR3: CASSLARGEQPQHF
V: TRBV5-1; J: TRBJ2-2; D: .; size: few; DNA: TGCGCCAGCAGCTACGGCGCGATAGCCGGGGAGCTGTTTTTT; CDR3: CASSYGAIAGELFF
V: TRBV28; J: TRBJ1-1; D: .; size: .; DNA: TGTGCCAGCAGTACAAATCGACGGGGAAGGAACACTGAAGCTTTCTTT; CDR3: CASSTNRRGRNTEAFF
V: TRBV5-4; J: TRBJ1-1; D: .; size: .; DNA: TGTGCCAGCAGCTTGGGGACTATGCGCGAAGCTTTCTTT; CDR3: CASSLGTMREAFF
V: TRBV28; J: TRBJ2-7; D: .; size: .; DNA: TGTGCCAGCAGTTTTTCATACGAGCAGTACTTC; CDR3: CASSFSYEQYF
V: TRBV5-5; J: TRBJ2-2; D: .; size: .; DNA: TGTGCCAGCAGCTTGGGGACTGCGGGGCCCGACACCGGGGAGCTGTTTTTT; CDR3: CASSLGTAGPDTGELFF
V: TRBV7-9; J: TRBJ1-1; D: TRBD1; size: .; DNA: TGTGCCAGCAGCGCCCCAGGGGGCCCGAAGTTGCCTGAAGCTTTCTTT; CDR3: CASSAPGGPKLPEAFF
V: TRBV7-2; J: TRBJ1-2; D: .; size: .; DNA: TGTGCCAGCAACTACCGTTCTGGGGGAAGTGATGGCTACACCTTC; CDR3: CASNYRSGGSDGYTF
V: TRBV5-8; J: TRBJ1-5; D: .; size: .; DNA: TGTGCCAGCAGCGTGAGCGGGGGGGCCGGACAGCCCCAGCATTTT; CDR3: CASSVSGGAGQPQHF
V: TRBV27; J: TRBJ1-6; D: TRBD1; size: .; DNA: TGTGCCAGCAGTTCCCTTACAGGGGGCGCCGGGCCCCTCCACTTT; CDR3: CASSSLTGGAGPLHF
V: TRBV19; J: TRBJ2-7; D: TRBD1; size: .; DNA: TGTGCCAACATCGGGACAGGGAGCGAGCAGTACTTC; CDR3: CANIGTGSEQYF
V: TRBV28; J: TRBJ1-2; D: .; size: .; DNA: TGTGCCAGCAGTAACAATCCCGGGACAAAGGATGGCTACACCTTC; CDR3: CASSNNPGTKDGYTF
V: TRBV6-5; J: TRBJ1-1; D: TRBD1; size: .; DNA: TGTGCCAGCAGCACCACGGGACAGGCGAATGAAGCTTTCTTT; CDR3: CASSTTGQANEAFF
V: TRBV28; J: TRBJ2-7; D: .; size: .; DNA: TGTGCCAGCAGTTTAGAACAGGGACCGGAGTACTACGAGCAGTACTTC; CDR3: CASSLEQGPEYYEQYF
V: TRBV10-3; J: TRBJ2-7; D: TRBD2; size: .; DNA: TGTGCCACGGTTAGCGGGAGCCCCTCCTACGAGCAGTACTTC; CDR3: CATVSGSPSYEQYF
V: TRBV7-9; J: TRBJ1-1; D: TRBD1; size: once; DNA: TGTGCCAGCAGCCACAACAGGGGTTTACCTGAAGCTTTCTTT; CDR3: CASSHNRGLPEAFF
V: TRBV9; J: TRBJ2-7; D: .; size: .; DNA: TGTGCCAGCAGTAGGGGGGACAGTGACTACGAGCAGTACTTC; CDR3: CASSRGDSDYEQYF
V: TRBV5-1; J: TRBJ2-1; D: TRBD2; size: .; DNA: TGCGCCAGCAGCATTAGCGGGAACTCCTACAATGAGCAGTTCTTC; CDR3: CASSISGNSYNEQFF
V: TRBV9; J: TRBJ2-1; D: .; size: .; DNA: TGTGCCAGCAGCCCACAGCTGGCGGGCTCCTACAATGAGCAGTTCTTC; CDR3: CASSPQLAGSYNEQFF
V: TRBV2; J: TRBJ1-5; D: .; size: .; DNA: TGTGCCAGCTCGGGTTCCAGCAATCAGCCCCAGCATTTT; CDR3: CASSGSSNQPQHF
V: TRBV27; J: TRBJ1-2; D: TRBD1; size: .; DNA: TGTGCCAGCAGACCCGGGACAGGCACCTATGGCTACACCTTC; CDR3: CASRPGTGTYGYTF
V: TRBV28; J: TRBJ2-4; D: TRBD2; size: few; DNA: TGTGCCAGCAGCTACTCGGCGGGGGGGATCCACATTCAGTACTTC; CDR3: CASSYSAGGIHIQYF
V: TRBV24-1; J: TRBJ2-2; D: .; size: .; DNA: TGTGCCACCAGTGATATAGCGTTCCGGGGCACCGGGGAGCTGTTTTTT; CDR3: CATSDIAFRGTGELFF
V: TRBV19; J: TRBJ2-7; D: .; size: .; DNA: TGTGCCAGTAGTATATCAAGCTCGGGACACCGGACCTACGAGCAGTACTTC; CDR3: CASSISSSGHRTYEQYF
V: TRBV28; J: TRBJ2-2; D: .; size: .; DNA: TGTGCCAGCAGTTTAGGGACACTGAACACCGGGGAGCTGTTTTTT; CDR3: CASSLGTLNTGELFF
V: TRBV5-6; J: TRBJ1-2; D: .; size: .; DNA: TGTGCCAGCAGCAAACAGCCCCAAGAATATGCCTTC; CDR3: CASSKQPQEYAF
V: TRBV5-4; J: TRBJ2-5; D: .; size: .; DNA: TGTGCCAGCAGCTTGGGGAGCGAAAGGGGGGAGACCCAGTACTTC; CDR3: CASSLGSERGETQYF
V: TRBV28; J: TRBJ2-7; D: TRBD2; size: .; DNA: TGTGCCAGCAGCCCGGGACTAGGGGGATACGAGCAGTACTTC; CDR3: CASSPGLGGYEQYF
V: TRBV28; J: TRBJ1-1; D: .; size: .; DNA: TGTGCCAGCAGTGTATCAGGGGTTTGGGACACTGAAGCTTTCTTT; CDR3: CASSVSGVWDTEAFF
V: TRBV19; J: TRBJ1-2; D: .; size: once; DNA: TGTGCCAGTATCCCGATTCAGGGTGGCGGCTATGGCTACACCTTC; CDR3: CASIPIQGGGYGYTF
V: TRBV28; J: TRBJ1-2; D: TRBD1; size: .; DNA: TGTGCCAGCAGTTTATCGGGACAGCTCTATGGCTACACCTTC; CDR3: CASSLSGQLYGYTF
V: TRBV28; J: TRBJ2-7; D: TRBD2; size: .; DNA: TGTGCCAGCAGTTTATGGAGACTAGCGGGATCCTACGAGCAGTACTTC; CDR3: CASSLWRLAGSYEQYF
V: TRBV7-2; J: TRBJ2-5; D: .; size: .; DNA: TGTGCCAGCAGCTTACAGTTCGGCCCTCGAGAGACCCAGTACTTC; CDR3: CASSLQFGPRETQYF
V: TRBV5-8; J: TRBJ1-4; D: .; size: .; DNA: TGTGCCAGCAGCTTGGTCGCAGGGAGTAATGAAAAACTGTTTTTT; CDR3: CASSLVAGSNEKLFF
V: TRBV2; J: TRBJ2-5; D: TRBD2; size: once; DNA: TGTGCCAGCAGCCTTTTGCTAGCGGGAGGGCGGGGGACCCAGTACTTC; CDR3: CASSLLLAGGRGTQYF
V: TRBV20-1; J: TRBJ2-2; D: TRBD1; size: .; DNA: TGCAGTGCTAGTGACAGGGGGAGGGGCGGGGAGCTGTTTTTT; CDR3: CSASDRGRGGELFF
V: TRBV19; J: TRBJ1-3; D: TRBD1; size: .; DNA: TGTGCCAGTTCACAGGGGCCTGGAAACACCATATATTTT; CDR3: CASSQGPGNTIYF
V: TRBV29-1; J: TRBJ2-1; D: .; size: .; DNA: TGCAGCGTTGAACCGGTTTCGAATGAGCAGTTCTTC; CDR3: CSVEPVSNEQFF
V: TRBV28; J: TRBJ2-7; D: .; size: .; DNA: TGTGCCAGCACCCTAGCGATACTCGGGGCGGACGAGCAGTACTTC; CDR3: CASTLAILGADEQYF
V: TRBV19; J: TRBJ1-5; D: .; size: .; DNA: TGTGCCAGTAGTATTCGCCTTTATAGCAATCAGCCCCAGCATTTT; CDR3: CASSIRLYSNQPQHF
V: TRBV19; J: TRBJ2-2; D: .; size: .; DNA: TGTGCCAGTAGTATAGACAGGGTGGCCGGGGAGCTGTTTTTT; CDR3: CASSIDRVAGELFF
V: TRBV11-2; J: TRBJ2-1; D: TRBD2; size: .; DNA: TGTGCCAGCAGCCCGCTAGTGGCGGGAGGGCCGAGGGAGCAGTTCTTC; CDR3: CASSPLVAGGPREQFF
V: TRBV6-2/TRBV6-3; J: TRBJ1-1; D: .; size: .; DNA: TGTGCCAGCAGTTACTCCGGGGTGTTTGAAGTGACTGAAGCTTTCTTT; CDR3: CASSYSGVFEVTEAFF
V: TRBV6-5; J: TRBJ1-2; D: .; size: .; DNA: TGTGCCAGCAGTTACAACAGAAACTATGGCTACACCTTC; CDR3: CASSYNRNYGYTF
V: TRBV4-3; J: TRBJ1-2; D: TRBD1; size: .; DNA: TGCGCCAGCAGCCATGTCGACAGGGGCCGTGGCTACACCTTC; CDR3: CASSHVDRGRGYTF
V: TRBV30; J: TRBJ2-5; D: .; size: .; DNA: TGTGCCTGGAGACAGGGAACCGAGGGGACCCAGTACTTC; CDR3: CAWRQGTEGTQYF
V: TRBV7-9; J: TRBJ1-4; D: .; size: .; DNA: TGTGCCAGCAGCTTACGAGCGGAAACTAATGAAAAACTGTTTTTT; CDR3: CASSLRAETNEKLFF